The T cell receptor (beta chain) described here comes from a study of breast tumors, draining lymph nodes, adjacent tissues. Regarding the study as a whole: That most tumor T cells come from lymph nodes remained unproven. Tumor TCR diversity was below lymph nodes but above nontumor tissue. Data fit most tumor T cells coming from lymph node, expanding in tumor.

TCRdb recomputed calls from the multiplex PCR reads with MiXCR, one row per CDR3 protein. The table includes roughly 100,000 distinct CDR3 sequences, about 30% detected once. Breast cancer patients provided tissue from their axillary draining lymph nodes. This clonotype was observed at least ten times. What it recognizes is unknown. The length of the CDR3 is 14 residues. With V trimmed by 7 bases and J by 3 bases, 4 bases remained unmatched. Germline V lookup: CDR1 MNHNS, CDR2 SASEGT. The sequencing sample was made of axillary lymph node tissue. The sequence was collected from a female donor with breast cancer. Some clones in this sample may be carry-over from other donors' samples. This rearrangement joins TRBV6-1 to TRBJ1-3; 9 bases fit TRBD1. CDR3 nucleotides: TGTGCCAGCAAAGGACAGGGGATTGGAAACACCATATATTTT. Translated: CASKGQGIGNTIYF.